A single sample is the source of the 14 T cell receptor beta chains below, sequenced in a study of PD-L1 blockade in urothelial cancer (dated by TCRdb to the late 2010s). Libraries were made using the immunoSEQ multiplex PCR assay. Entries here come from immuneACCESS through TCRdb and include only in-frame sequences with V and J called. Some clones fail to appear in such tables; in the studies checked, an unresolved V gene covers under half of the shortfall, and the cause of the remainder is unknown. For this sample there are approximately 70,000 clones; about 88% appear just once. The ten largest account for approximately 3.5% of the sample. The sequencing used PBMCs, collected around atezolizumab (anti-PD-L1) treatment. Receptors originate from a man aged 55 to 70 with urothelial cancer.

This chain uses TRBV28 with TRBJ1-4; 8 bases are a match to TRBD1. The CDR3 is 15 amino acids. The germline CDR1 and CDR2 sequences are MDHEN and SYDVKM. J gave up 8 bases and V 5 bases, and 10 bases lay outside the gene matches. CDR3 in DNA: TGTGCCAGCAGTCTAGGGGGGACAGGTCACGAAAAACTGTTTTTT. Its protein is CASSLGGTGHEKLFF.

This clone was counted a single time. The V gene is TRBV6-1, the J gene TRBJ1-1; the D gene is possibly TRBD1 (5 bases). Germline V gene lookup returns CDR1 MNHNS and CDR2 SASEGT. V lost 8 bases and J lost 0, with 10 bases in between. The CDR3 sequence is 13 residues long. The CDR3 spells CASSQAMNTEAFF. CDR3 DNA: TGTGCCAGCTCACAGGCGATGAACACTGAAGCTTTCTTT.

The V call is TRBV7-9, the J call TRBJ1-1, with D tentatively TRBD1 (5 bases). The CDR3 runs 16 residues. Trimming removed 1 base from V and 0 bases from J, with 12 bases in between. Germline CDR1 SEHNR, CDR2 FQNEAQ (reference sequence). CDR3 sequence: CASSLGLDSLNTEAFF. In DNA, the CDR3 is TGTGCCAGCAGCTTAGGGCTAGACAGTTTGAACACTGAAGCTTTCTTT. Supplemented by reference TRBV7-9 and TRBJ1-1, the full variable domain reads DTGVSQNPRHKITKRGQNVTFRCDPISEHNRLYWYRQTLGQGPEFLTYFQNEAQLEKSRLLSDRFSAERPKGSFSTLEIQRTEQGDSAMYLCASSLGLDSLNTEAFFGQGTRLTVV.

The rearrangement uses TRBV10-2 and TRBJ1-2; 8 nucleotides line up with TRBD1. The trim removed 10 bases at V and 8 bases at J, leaving 12 bases unmatched. The germline CDR1 and CDR2 sequences are WSHSY and SAAADI. CDR3 length: 13 residues. The CDR3 sequence is CATEVPGQVGYTF. In nucleotides, the CDR3 is TGCGCCACCGAAGTCCCGGGACAGGTCGGCTACACCTTC.

This rearrangement joins TRBV5-4 to TRBJ2-6, with TRBD1 as a possible D gene (5 bases). The ends were cut back, 0 bases at V and 0 bases at J, with 10 bases in the middle. CDR3 size: 17 residues. Germline lookup yields CDR1 SGHNT and CDR2 YYREEE (reference sequence). CDR3 nucleotide sequence: TGTGCCAGCAGCTTGGCCGCAGGGCCCTCTGGGGCCAACGTCCTGACTTTC. Protein: CASSLAAGPSGANVLTF.

This chain joins TRBV7-2 and TRBJ2-2; D unclear. There are 14 residues in the CDR3. Between the trimmed V and J ends, which lost 4 bases and 6 bases, there was a span of 12 bases. Germline V gene lookup returns CDR1 SGHTA and CDR2 FQGNSA. CDR3 in amino acids: CASSSSLGAGELFF. The CDR3 DNA sequence: TGTGCCAGCAGCTCATCTTTGGGCGCCGGGGAGCTGTTTTTT. Drawing the rest from reference TRBV7-2 and TRBJ2-2, the complete variable domain is GAGVSQSPSNKVTEKGKDVELRCDPISGHTALYWYRQSLGQGLEFLIYFQGNSAPDKSGLPSDRFSAERTGGSVSTLTIQRTQQEDSAVYLCASSSSLGAGELFFGEGSRLTVL.

This clone was detected once. The J gene is TRBJ2-3, the V gene TRBV2; 7 bases match TRBD2. The CDR3 is 14 residues long. Losses at the gene ends were 6 bases for V and 6 bases for J; bases not matched to a gene: 9. The germline V gene has CDR1 SNHLY and CDR2 FYNNEI. CDR3 protein: CASRLGGKRDTQYF. In nucleotides, the CDR3 is TGTGCCAGCAGACTCGGGGGGAAGAGGGATACGCAGTATTTT.

This clone was detected only a few times. The chain links TRBV11-2 to TRBJ1-3, with TRBD1 matching over 11 bases. The trim removed 0 bases at V and 0 bases at J, leaving 1 base unmatched. The CDR3 is 17 residues long. CDR1 and CDR2 (germline): SGHAT, FQNNGV. The CDR3 reads CASSLEGTGGSGNTIYF. The CDR3, as DNA: TGTGCCAGCAGCTTAGAGGGGACAGGGGGCTCTGGAAACACCATATATTTT.

This chain links TRBV5-1 with TRBJ2-2, with a possible D match to TRBD2 (6 bases). Germline CDR1 and CDR2: SGHRS and YFSETQ. CDR3 length: 17 residues. Deletions cut 4 bases from V and 1 base from J, with 17 bases between. The CDR3 protein is CASSVGTPTRNTGELFF. CDR3 nucleotides: TGCGCCAGCAGCGTCGGGACTCCTACCAGGAACACCGGGGAGCTGTTTTTT.

This CDR3 reads CASSQGQGGDEQFF. CDR3 coding DNA: TGCGCCAGCAGCCAAGGACAGGGGGGCGATGAGCAGTTCTTC. J is TRBJ2-1 and V is TRBV4-1; 9 bases are shared with TRBD1. With V trimmed by 1 base and J by 8 bases, 3 bases remained unmatched. The CDR3 length is 14 residues. Germline lookup yields CDR1 MGHRA and CDR2 YSYEKL.

The V gene is TRBV19, the J gene TRBJ2-5; D not certain. Germline CDR1 and CDR2: LNHDA and SQIVND (reference sequence). The CDR3 consists of 15 residues. V was trimmed by 10 bases and J by 0 bases, leaving 18 bases between them. The CDR3 DNA reads as TGTGCCACTTCCGCGGCGATACGGAACCAAGAGACCCAGTACTTC. Protein: CATSAAIRNQETQYF.

This chain connects TRBV5-1 to TRBJ2-3, with 8 positions matching TRBD2. The CDR3 is made up of 15 amino acids. Germline assignment: CDR1 SGHRS and CDR2 YFSETQ. After removal of 4 bases from V and 3 bases from J, the junction contained 7 bases not matched to a gene. The CDR3 reads CASSQTGTRTDTQYF. DNA of the CDR3: TGCGCCAGCAGCCAAACCGGGACTAGAACAGATACGCAGTATTTT.

CDR3 coding DNA: TGTGCCAGCAGCGTAGCTGACCGGGAGAGAGCGGGTACGCAGTATTTT. Translating gives CASSVADRERAGTQYF. The V gene is TRBV9, the J gene TRBJ2-3, with D maybe TRBD2 (6 bases). Trimming took 0 bases from V and 8 from J, leaving 19 bases between them. Germline V gene data show CDR1 as SGDLS and CDR2 as YYNGEE. CDR3 length: 16 residues.

This clone was found once. This rearrangement joins TRBV28 to TRBJ2-7; tentative D call: TRBD2 (5 bases). CDR3 length equals 16 residues. V lost 2 bases, J lost 1 base, and 15 bases lay in between. The germline gives CDR1 MDHEN, CDR2 SYDVKM. CDR3 protein: CASSLRVRTLSYEQYF. CDR3 DNA sequence: TGTGCCAGCAGTTTAAGAGTCAGGACTTTATCCTACGAGCAGTACTTC. Filled out from reference TRBV28 and TRBJ2-7, the complete variable domain reads DVKVTQSSRYLVKRTGEKVFLECVQDMDHENMFWYRQDPGLGLRLIYFSYDVKMKEKGDIPEGYSVSREKKERFSLILESASTNQTSMYLCASSLRVRTLSYEQYFGPGTRLTVT.